The clone carrying this TCR beta chain has just one count. The antigen is undetermined. This CDR3 is built from 14 residues. Germline CDR1 LNHDA, CDR2 SQIVND (reference sequence). The V and J ends lost 7 bases and 0 bases respectively, with 13 bases between them. The data derive from a study of CD8 T cells in Susac syndrome. Blood CD8+ and CD4+ T cells underwent high-throughput TCR beta sequencing. The patients serving as multiple sclerosis controls were treatment-naive. They had stable or active relapsing-remitting disease and fulfilled revised McDonald criteria. Random hexamers served to reverse transcribe roughly 0.5 to 1 ug RNA. Amplification of the TCR beta CDR3 was carried out by immunoSEQ multiplex PCR, which spanned a total of 54 Vbeta and 13 Jbeta segments. TCRdb processed the immunoSEQ multiplex PCR reads anew with MiXCR; each CDR3 protein has one entry. The sample has 40,000 to 55,000 distinct CDR3 sequences; around 93% are singletons.

Whole-study results and caveats: It was acknowledged in the study that the number of individuals who were included in its TCR sequencing and HLA analysis was relatively small.

Sequencing input: CD8+ T cells from PBMCs. The chain has TRBV19 and TRBJ2-7; D possibly uses TRBD1 or TRBD2 (5 bases each). The receptor comes from a human donor with multiple sclerosis. The CDR3 DNA reads as TGTGCCAGTACCCCGGGGCCGAGCTCCTACGAGCAGTACTTC. This sequence encodes CASTPGPSSYEQYF.